A single sample is the source of the 20 T cell receptor beta chains below, sequenced in a study of CD8 T cells in ankylosing spondylitis (dated by TCRdb to the late 2010s). The library relied on 5' RACE. The reads were generated on an Illumina HiSeq 2500. The public reads were reanalyzed by TCRdb: fastp trimming at Q25, MiXCR alignment, in-frame beta chains only. Entries are consolidated by CDR3 protein sequence, retaining the most common genes and DNA. The sample has a few hundred thousand distinct CDR3 sequences on record, about 10% of them singletons. The ten top clones hold approximately 6.6% of the sample. Sample: blood, either unsorted or a sorted T cell fraction (not recorded which). Every receptor here comes from a male donor with ankylosing spondylitis or in good health (not recorded which).

This clonotype was seen many times. The chain couples TRBV20-1 to TRBJ2-1, with TRBD2 identical over 14 bases. V lost 5 bases, J lost 1 base, and 10 bases stayed unmatched. Germline CDR1 DFQATT, CDR2 SNEGSKA (reference sequence). The CDR3 sequence is 18 residues long. CDR3 nucleotides: TGCAGTGCTCCCCGACTAGCGGGAGGGCTCAAATCCTACAATGAGCAGTTCTTC. Translated: CSAPRLAGGLKSYNEQFF.

The table lists this clonotype with many counts. The chain uses TRBV5-1 and TRBJ1-1; a possible D gene is TRBD1 (5 bases). Deletions cut 6 bases from V and 0 bases from J, with 21 bases between. There are 17 residues in the CDR3. Germline V gene data show CDR1 as SGHRS and CDR2 as YFSETQ. CDR3 nucleotides: TGCGCCAGCACGGCCGGCGGCTCAGGGTCCATGAACACTGAAGCTTTCTTT. It specifies CASTAGGSGSMNTEAFF.

This clonotype came up many times. The CDR3 region is CASRGPTGELFF. For the CDR3, the DNA is TGTGCCAGCAGAGGACCCACCGGGGAGCTGTTTTTT. The rearrangement uses TRBV12-3 or TRBV12-4 and TRBJ2-2; D call uncertain. The CDR3 sequence is 12 residues long. Deletions cut 6 bases from V and 4 bases from J, with 6 bases between.

At least ten counts were recorded for this clonotype. The V gene is TRBV20-1, the J gene TRBJ2-1, with a possible D match to TRBD2 (6 bases). Germline CDR1 is DFQATT and CDR2 is SNEGSKA (reference sequence). The V and J ends lost 5 bases and 4 bases respectively, with 9 bases between them. The CDR3 contains 12 residues. This CDR3 is CSAPRGYNEQFF. The CDR3 nucleotides read TGCAGTGCTCCGCGGGGATACAATGAGCAGTTCTTC.

This clonotype was seen a handful of times. The chain uses TRBV5-6 and TRBJ2-1, with D possibly being TRBD2 (6 bases). CDR1 and CDR2 (germline): SGHDT, YYEEEE. The CDR3 covers 16 residues. The V and J ends lost 0 bases and 7 bases respectively, with 17 bases between them. This CDR3 is CASSLGSGVGTNEQFF. The CDR3 DNA sequence: TGTGCCAGCAGCTTGGGGAGCGGAGTGGGGACTAATGAGCAGTTCTTC.

This clonotype was seen a few times. This rearrangement joins TRBV5-1 to TRBJ2-5; 10 positions match TRBD2. After removal of 2 bases from V and 2 bases from J, the junction contained 6 bases not matched to a gene. This CDR3 region has 16 residues. Germline V lookup: CDR1 SGHRS, CDR2 YFSETQ. The CDR3 bases are TGCGCCAGCAGCTTCGGACTAGCGGTATATCAAGAGACCCAGTACTTC. It encodes CASSFGLAVYQETQYF.

The sample holds many counts of this clonotype. The chain has TRBV20-1 and TRBJ2-1; D not certain. Trimming stripped 6 bases from V and 0 bases from J, with 9 bases between. The CDR3 has 13 amino acids. Germline V gives CDR1 DFQATT, CDR2 SNEGSKA (reference sequence). The CDR3 bases are TGCAGTGCGTCTCACCTCTCCTACAATGAGCAGTTCTTC. Translation: CSASHLSYNEQFF.

This clonotype came up many times. J is TRBJ2-7 and V is TRBV3-1; no firm D call. Per the germline V gene, CDR1 is LGHDT and CDR2 is YNNKEL (reference sequence). V lost 4 bases, J lost 2 bases, and 12 bases lay in between. This CDR3 comprises 14 residues. The CDR3 spells CASSRRGVPYEQYF. The CDR3 DNA reads TGTGCCAGCAGCCGCCGCGGTGTCCCCTACGAGCAGTACTTC.

V and J are TRBV12-3 or TRBV12-4 and TRBJ2-3; D possibly uses TRBD1 or TRBD2 (6 bases each). The CDR3 length is 16 residues. Between the trimmed V and J ends, which lost 5 bases and 2 bases, there was a span of 17 bases. CDR3 sequence reads: CASSGGRMINTDTQYF. CDR3 nucleotide sequence: TGTGCCAGCAGTGGGGGGCGCATGATAAACACAGATACGCAGTATTTT.

This clonotype was recorded many times. J is TRBJ2-7 and V is TRBV6-1; D is unclear. Germline CDR1 and CDR2: MNHNS and SASEGT. V lost 7 bases and J 0 bases, leaving 13 bases between the germline ends. The CDR3 spans 14 residues. The CDR3 nucleotides are TGTGCCAGCACCCCGACTGCCGGCTCCTACGAGCAGTACTTC. Encoded protein: CASTPTAGSYEQYF.

Many counts were recorded for this clonotype. The V and J genes are TRBV5-1 and TRBJ2-2; unclear D gene. This CDR3 has 14 amino acids. V shed 0 bases and J shed 6 bases, with 9 bases lying between them. In germline, CDR1 is SGHRS, CDR2 YFSETQ. This CDR3 is CASSLVEFSGELFF. The CDR3 DNA reads TGCGCCAGCAGCTTGGTAGAGTTCTCCGGGGAGCTGTTTTTT.

Many counts were recorded for this clonotype. The V call is TRBV9, the J call TRBJ2-5; D uncertain. V was trimmed by 0 bases and J by 1 base, leaving 10 bases between them. This CDR3 spans 15 amino acids. Germline assignment: CDR1 SGDLS and CDR2 YYNGEE. The CDR3 spells CASSVGRSLQETQYF. The CDR3, as DNA: TGTGCCAGCAGCGTAGGACGAAGTCTCCAAGAGACCCAGTACTTC.

This clonotype showed up just a few times. The chain recombines TRBV5-1 with TRBJ2-7; TRBD2 agrees at 7 bases. The CDR3 is 12 amino acids. Trimming cost V 4 bases and J 5 bases; bases outside gene matches: 3. Germline CDR1 and CDR2: SGHRS and YFSETQ. CDR3 bases: TGCGCCAGCAGCCCCGGGGGGAACGAGCAGTACTTC. Amino acid sequence: CASSPGGNEQYF.

The chain recombines TRBV6-1 with TRBJ1-5; D is possibly TRBD1 (5 bases). Germline CDR1 reads MNHNS; CDR2 reads SASEGT. With 4 bases removed from V and 5 bases from J, the gap between germline ends came to 12 bases. This CDR3 region has 14 residues. In DNA, the CDR3 is TGTGCCAGCAGTGGTATCCAGGGAGATCAGCCCCAGCATTTT. Translating it yields CASSGIQGDQPQHF.

This sequence joins TRBV3-1 and TRBJ2-3; a possible D gene is TRBD1 (7 bases). The CDR3 extends over 17 amino acids. Trimming shortened V by 2 bases and J by 4 bases, and 19 bases separated the two germline ends. Germline assignment: CDR1 LGHDT and CDR2 YNNKEL (reference sequence). In nucleotides, the CDR3 is TGTGCCAGCAGCCAAATCGGAAGCGTCAGGGGGGCAGATACGCAGTATTTT. Protein product: CASSQIGSVRGADTQYF.

This chain links TRBV7-2 with TRBJ2-3, with 9 bases that match TRBD2. CDR1 is SGHTA and CDR2 is FQGNSA in the germline V gene. Germline trimming cut 1 base from V and 3 bases from J; bases unmatched to any gene: 2. The CDR3 totals 15 residues. The chain's CDR3 is CASSLVAGETDTQYF. Here the CDR3 DNA reads TGTGCCAGCAGCTTAGTAGCGGGGGAAACAGATACGCAGTATTTT.

This clonotype was recorded a few times. The chain recombines TRBV3-1 with TRBJ1-5, with D tentatively TRBD1 (5 bases). Germline V gene sequence: CDR1 LGHDT, CDR2 YNNKEL (reference sequence). The CDR3 covers 14 residues. Trimming left V 0 bases short and J 9 bases short, with 12 bases between. The CDR3 sequence is CASSQETGYGPQHF. CDR3 bases: TGTGCCAGCAGCCAAGAAACAGGCTACGGGCCCCAGCATTTT.

This clonotype was found many times. This chain joins TRBV5-1 and TRBJ1-1, with D unclear. The CDR3 loop spans 14 amino acids. Trimming took off 3 bases at V and 3 bases at J, with 12 bases between the two ends. The germline V gene has CDR1 SGHRS and CDR2 YFSETQ. CDR3 sequence: CASSWGGEDTEAFF. CDR3 DNA sequence: TGCGCCAGCAGCTGGGGTGGGGAGGACACTGAAGCTTTCTTT.

The chain links TRBV7-8 to TRBJ2-2, with 8 bases lining up with TRBD2. The V and J ends lost 5 bases and 9 bases, in that order; junction bases with no gene match: 11. This CDR3 has 15 amino acids. Germline assignment: CDR1 SGHVS and CDR2 FQNEAQ. The CDR3 coding sequence is TGTGCCAGCAGCCCCAATATAGCGGGAAGCTGGGAGCTGTTTTTT. Translating gives CASSPNIAGSWELFF.

This clonotype was counted many times. The chain joins TRBV20-1 to TRBJ2-3; D is perhaps TRBD2 (7 bases). Trimming removed 0 bases from V and 3 bases from J, with 13 bases in between. The CDR3 runs to 15 residues. Germline CDR1 reads DFQATT; CDR2 reads SNEGSKA (reference sequence). DNA of the CDR3: TGCAGTGCTAGAGATCTGAGGGGGGGGACAGATACGCAGTATTTT. The encoded protein is CSARDLRGGTDTQYF.